The rows below give T cell receptor beta chains drawn from one sample of a study of T cells in Graves' hyperthyroidism and ophthalmopathy. From the multiplex PCR reads, TCRdb called clonotypes with MiXCR, one entry per CDR3 protein. The data show about 560,000 distinct CDR3 sequences, less than 15% seen once. The material sequenced was blood. These TCRs come from a woman in her thirties or forties with Graves' hyperthyroidism. Both conserved end residues are part of each CDR3. D genes are given only for firm matches. Size values are once, few and many counts, or a class for expanded clones, and some rows have none.

few	TRBV3-1	TRBJ2-7	TRBD1	TGTGCCAGCAGCCACAGAGGCGGGACAGGGAGCTACGAGCAGTACTTC	CASSHRGGTGSYEQYF
many	TRBV27	TRBJ1-2	TRBD1	TGTGCCAGCAGTCCGACAGGGATTGGCTACACCTTC	CASSPTGIGYTF
.	TRBV12-3/TRBV12-4	TRBJ2-1	.	TGTGCCAGCAGTTTGGGGTTGGAGCGGCAAAATGAGCAGTTCTTC	CASSLGLERQNEQFF
many	TRBV6-2/TRBV6-3	TRBJ1-5	.	TGTGCCAGACGTCATCAGCCCCAGCATTTT	CARRHQPQHF
many	TRBV6-1	TRBJ2-5	TRBD1	TGTGCCAGCAGTGCCTACCGGGACAGGATACAAGAGACCCAGTACTTC	CASSAYRDRIQETQYF
.	TRBV6-8	TRBJ2-3	TRBD2	TGTGCCAGCAGTAACCGACCCAGGAGCGGACTAGCGGGAGCCGCCCGGGGGCAGTATTTT	CASSNRPRSGLAGAARGQYF
.	TRBV19	TRBJ2-1	.	TGTGCCACCCTGACGGACAATGAGCAGTTCTTC	CATLTDNEQFF
many	TRBV7-2	TRBJ1-6	.	TGTGCCAGCAGCTTAGAGGGACACACTAATAATTCACCCCTCCACTTT	CASSLEGHTNNSPLHF
many	TRBV3-1	TRBJ2-3	TRBD2	TGTGCCAGCAGCCGATTGGGACTACGCACAGATACGCAGTATTTT	CASSRLGLRTDTQYF
many	TRBV20-1	TRBJ2-1	TRBD1	TGCAGTGCTACCAGGGGGCCCAATGAGCAGTTCTTC	CSATRGPNEQFF
.	TRBV27	TRBJ2-7	.	TGTGCCAGCAGTTTAGATCCCAGCGGCGAGCAGTACTTC	CASSLDPSGEQYF
few	TRBV5-1	TRBJ2-2	.	TGCGCCAGCAGCTTGCTGCGGGTCGGGAGACAGGGCACCGGGGAGCTGTTTTTT	CASSLLRVGRQGTGELFF
.	TRBV28	TRBJ1-6	.	TGTGCCAGCAGTCCCGGGGAATTTACCTCGACTTCACCCCTCCACTTT	CASSPGEFTSTSPLHF
many	TRBV5-1	TRBJ2-7	.	TGCGCCAGCAGCTTGGACGCGGGATCCGCCTACGAGCAGTACTTC	CASSLDAGSAYEQYF
many	TRBV11-3	TRBJ1-1	.	TGTGCCAGCAGCTTAGCGGGGTGGACTGAAGCTTTCTTT	CASSLAGWTEAFF
few	TRBV6-5	TRBJ2-2	.	TGTGCCAGCAGTTACCTAGCCACGTCCGATAGCACCGGGGAGCTGTTTTTT	CASSYLATSDSTGELFF
.	TRBV9	TRBJ2-1	.	TGTGCCAGCAGCGTAGGCTGGTCACCCGACGGTGGTGAGCAGTTCTTC	CASSVGWSPDGGEQFF
.	TRBV15	TRBJ1-5	.	TGTGCCACCAGAAGACTCGAAGGGGACAATCAGCCCCAGCATTTT	CATRRLEGDNQPQHF
.	TRBV28	TRBJ1-6	.	TGTGCCGGCAGGGGACTGGGTAACTCACCCCTCCACTTT	CAGRGLGNSPLHF
.	TRBV11-1	TRBJ2-3	TRBD2	TGTGCCAGCAGCTTAGGTCTAGCGGGCACAGATACGCTGTATTTT	CASSLGLAGTDTLYF
.	TRBV7-6	TRBJ1-1	TRBD1	TGTGCCAGCAGCTTTGGAGGGACAGGGCTTAGCACTGAAGCTTTCTTT	CASSFGGTGLSTEAFF
few	TRBV18	TRBJ2-5	.	TGTGCCAGCGTCCGGGACACCTCGCAAGAGACCCAGTACTTC	CASVRDTSQETQYF
many	TRBV5-5	TRBJ2-3	TRBD1	TGTGCCAGCAGCTCGGACAGGCCCGAAGATACGCAGTATTTT	CASSSDRPEDTQYF
many	TRBV14	TRBJ1-4	.	TGTGCCAGCAGCCAAGTCGCTGAAAAACTGTTTTTT	CASSQVAEKLFF
many	TRBV7-8	TRBJ2-7	TRBD2	TGTGCCAGCAGCTTAGGCGCGTTAAGCGGGAGGGCCTACGAGCAGTACTTC	CASSLGALSGRAYEQYF
.	TRBV9	TRBJ2-1	TRBD1	TGTGCCAGCAGCCACCTCCGAAGGGGACAGGAGAACAATGAGCAGTTCTTC	CASSHLRRGQENNEQFF
few	TRBV28	TRBJ1-6	.	TGTGCCAGCAGTCTACTAACCGGGACCCTCTCCTATAATTCACCCCTCCACTTT	CASSLLTGTLSYNSPLHF
many	TRBV30	TRBJ1-2	.	TGTGCCTGGAGTGTAGGGGGAGGCTACACCTTC	CAWSVGGGYTF
many	TRBV29-1	TRBJ1-1	TRBD1	TGCAGCCTCTCAGGGGGGGATCTAACTAGCACTGAAGCTTTCTTT	CSLSGGDLTSTEAFF
.	TRBV10-3	TRBJ2-7	.	TGTGCCATCAGTGAGTCGTCTAACTACGAGCAGTACTTC	CAISESSNYEQYF
.	TRBV5-1	TRBJ2-7	.	TGCGCCAGCAGTCCCGGGACCTCCTACAATGAGCAGTACTTC	CASSPGTSYNEQYF
few	TRBV6-1	TRBJ2-4	.	TGTGCCAGCAGTAGAACCCTCCGGGACATTGAGTACTTC	CASSRTLRDIEYF
once	TRBV2	TRBJ1-6	.	TGTGCCAGCTCGAGGGAAGCAGAGAGGAATTCACCCCTCCACTTT	CASSREAERNSPLHF
.	TRBV9	TRBJ2-3	TRBD2	TGTGCCAGCAGCGCCAGTAGCGGGAGCACAGATACGCAGTATTTT	CASSASSGSTDTQYF
.	TRBV7-9	TRBJ2-3	TRBD2	TGTGCCAGCAGCTTAGAGCGGGGGGCAATAGATACGCAGTATTTT	CASSLERGAIDTQYF
many	TRBV2	TRBJ1-1	.	TGTGCCAGCAGAGTCGACAGTATGAACACTGAAGCTTTCTTT	CASRVDSMNTEAFF
few	TRBV5-6	TRBJ2-1	.	TGTGCCAGCAGCTTGTATTTGGACTACAACAATGAGCAGTTCTTC	CASSLYLDYNNEQFF
.	TRBV7-2	TRBJ2-5	TRBD1	TGTGCCAGCAGCACCCAACAGGGGATGGAGACCCAGTACTTC	CASSTQQGMETQYF
many	TRBV24-1	TRBJ2-5	TRBD1	TGTGCCACCAGTGATTCCCGGACAGGGGAACAAGAGACCCAGTACTTC	CATSDSRTGEQETQYF
.	TRBV20-1	TRBJ2-3	.	TGCAGTGCAGGCGGACAGGGACTACATACCACAGATACGCAGTATTTT	CSAGGQGLHTTDTQYF
many	TRBV5-5	TRBJ2-7	.	TGTGCCAGCAGCTTACGGGACACCCACTCCTACGAGCAGTACTTC	CASSLRDTHSYEQYF
many	TRBV7-2	TRBJ1-2	.	TGTGCCAGCAGCTTAGGTCTGGTCTATGGCTACACCTTC	CASSLGLVYGYTF
few	TRBV29-1	TRBJ2-5	.	TGCAGCGTCCTAGGGCCCCAAGAGACCCAGTACTTC	CSVLGPQETQYF
.	TRBV5-1	TRBJ1-4	.	TGCGCCAGCAGCTCGTCAACTGCAACTAATGAAAAACTGTTTTTT	CASSSSTATNEKLFF
few	TRBV12-5	TRBJ2-1	.	TGTGCTAGTGGTTTGGGCCTAAACAATGAGCAGTTCTTC	CASGLGLNNEQFF
.	TRBV2	TRBJ1-2	.	TGTGCCAGCAGTGAACCGGGCGGCTACACCTTC	CASSEPGGYTF
.	TRBV27	TRBJ2-1	.	TGTGCCAGCAGTCCCCTAACAGGCTCCTACGAGCAGTTCTTC	CASSPLTGSYEQFF
.	TRBV6-2/TRBV6-3	TRBJ2-7	TRBD1	TGTGCCAGCAACCCAACGGGACAGGGGGCCCACGAGCAGTACTTC	CASNPTGQGAHEQYF